This is a list of T cell receptor beta chains from one sample in a study of blood T cell repertoires in COVID-19. The data were produced by immunoSEQ multiplex PCR, yet TCRdb's version contains in-frame clones alone and is incomplete. The sample holds some 130,000 clones, 70% to 80% seen once. The specimen sequenced was peripheral blood. The receptors come from a man between 60 and 70 years old with acute or convalescent COVID-19. Each CDR3 is given without its conserved first and last residue. The D gene is left open where the match is weak.

j_call: TRBJ1-5; v_call: TRBV18; d_call: .; cdr3_aa: ASSRQTNQPQH
j_call: TRBJ1-2; v_call: TRBV11-2; d_call: .; cdr3_aa: ASSSLGTLDYGYT
j_call: TRBJ1-2; v_call: TRBV14; d_call: TRBD1; cdr3_aa: ASSPWTGLGYT
j_call: TRBJ2-1; v_call: TRBV5-4; d_call: TRBD1; cdr3_aa: ASSLTGTAAYNEQF
j_call: TRBJ1-1; v_call: TRBV19; d_call: .; cdr3_aa: ASETLREAF
j_call: TRBJ2-2; v_call: TRBV4-3; d_call: TRBD1; cdr3_aa: ASSQDHRDRGLLF
j_call: TRBJ2-7; v_call: TRBV5-4; d_call: TRBD1; cdr3_aa: ASSPGGFATYEQY
j_call: TRBJ2-2; v_call: TRBV10-3; d_call: .; cdr3_aa: AISENTAPNTGELF
j_call: TRBJ1-1; v_call: TRBV5-1; d_call: .; cdr3_aa: ASRDQGWKAF
j_call: TRBJ1-6; v_call: TRBV3-1/TRBV3-2; d_call: .; cdr3_aa: ASSPLDRTSPLH
j_call: TRBJ1-2; v_call: TRBV30; d_call: TRBD1; cdr3_aa: AWSPRDRRVGYT
j_call: TRBJ2-1; v_call: TRBV3-1/TRBV3-2; d_call: TRBD2; cdr3_aa: ASSQERLAGYNEQF
j_call: TRBJ2-1; v_call: TRBV24-1; d_call: .; cdr3_aa: ATSDLITSRNEQF
j_call: TRBJ2-1; v_call: TRBV7-6; d_call: .; cdr3_aa: ASSLAFSSYNEQF
j_call: TRBJ1-5; v_call: TRBV10-3; d_call: TRBD1; cdr3_aa: AIGQDSNQPQH
j_call: TRBJ1-1; v_call: TRBV6-2/TRBV6-3; d_call: .; cdr3_aa: ASSYSIGLLEGEAF